The entry that follows covers one T cell receptor beta chain sequence. Its antigen is not known. These data come from a study of blood T cells in healthy people across ages. Study findings and constraints: Since the PBMCs were unsorted, naive and antigen-experienced cells could not be conclusively compared. Researchers report that TCR beta diversity correlated strongly with naive T cell percentage. The donors' CMV status was not determined, possibly confounding changes in expanded clonotypes.

Donors each provided about 9.5 milliliters of peripheral blood. Together with a sample-barcoded 5' primer, a J-beta primer mix was included in a second PCR lasting about 7 to 11 cycles. TCRdb processed the 5' RACE reads anew with MiXCR; each CDR3 protein has one entry. This table has fewer than 800,000 distinct CDR3 sequences, more than 20% appearing once. V was shortened by 7 bases and J by 2 bases, with 17 bases between the two germline ends. CDR3 size: 14 residues. Germline V gene lookup returns CDR1 SQVTM and CDR2 ANQGSEA. This receptor was obtained from a man aged 70-80 years in good health. The sequenced sample consisted of blood. The V call is TRBV29-1, the J call TRBJ1-1; D perhaps matches TRBD1 (5 bases). CDR3 nucleotide sequence: TGCAGCGCAACCAAGGGGCTCACCAACACTGAAGCTTTCTTT. Its translation: CSATKGLTNTEAFF.